This T cell receptor (beta chain) was profiled in a study of blood T cell repertoires in COVID-19. CDR1 KGHDR and CDR2 SFDVKD come from the germline V gene. The CDR3 is made up of 17 amino acids. V shed 4 bases and J shed 2 bases, with 17 bases lying between them. Data came from immunoSEQ multiplex PCR; TCRdb stores just in-frame clones and leaves some out. The sample has 120,000 or so clones, around 70% seen once; the top ten hold roughly 5.5%. This chain connects TRBV24-1 to TRBJ1-5, with TRBD1 as a possible D gene (6 bases). The receptor's source is a man aged 60 to 75 with acute or convalescent COVID-19. Sequencing was carried out using peripheral blood. The CDR3: CATSDPLTGLGNQPQHF. The CDR3 nucleotides are TGTGCCACCAGTGACCCCTTAACAGGGCTGGGCAATCAGCCCCAGCATTTT.